One and the same sample provided the 24 T cell receptor beta chains below, sequenced in a study of shared T cell receptors in the human thymus. Assay used: immunoSEQ multiplex PCR; TCRdb lists only in-frame clones, some missing. The profile covers under 700,000 clones, with about 84% appearing a single time and more than 0.01% taken by the ten largest. These records were also assigned to another study, of human thymus T cells.

Sequenced sample: thymocytes. The receptors were sampled from a boy under three years old with a congenital heart defect.

The rearrangement links TRBV7-2 to TRBJ2-7, with a possible D match to TRBD2 (6 bases). This CDR3 has 15 residues. Germline V gene data show CDR1 as SGHTA and CDR2 as FQGNSA. The V and J ends lost 0 bases and 2 bases respectively, with 11 bases between them. This CDR3 reads CASSLAREKPYEQYF. CDR3 bases: TGTGCCAGCAGCTTAGCCCGGGAGAAACCCTACGAGCAGTACTTC. The full variable domain, in which reference TRBV7-2 and TRBJ2-7 provide the parts outside the CDR3, is GAGVSQSPSNKVTEKGKDVELRCDPISGHTALYWYRQSLGQGLEFLIYFQGNSAPDKSGLPSDRFSAERTGGSVSTLTIQRTQQEDSAVYLCASSLAREKPYEQYFGPGTRLTVT.

The chain employs TRBV4-2 and TRBJ1-1, with a tentative D call TRBD1 (6 bases). The CDR3 contains 13 residues. Trimming took 1 base from V and 5 from J, leaving 8 bases between them. CDR1 is LGHNA, CDR2 YNFKEQ, per germline. Here the CDR3 DNA reads TGTGCCAGCAGCCAAGGAAGGGGGACTGAAGCTTTCTTT. Protein product: CASSQGRGTEAFF.

J is TRBJ2-7 and V is TRBV11-3, with D perhaps TRBD1 (5 bases). This CDR3 spans 14 amino acids. Trimming took 5 bases from V and 3 from J, leaving 14 bases between them. CDR1 and CDR2 from the germline V gene are SGHNT and YENEEA. In DNA form, the CDR3 reads TGTGCCAGCAGCCTACATTGGGGCCGCTACGAGCAGTACTTC. Protein: CASSLHWGRYEQYF.

This clone was counted only a few times. The gene calls are TRBV9 and TRBJ2-1, with TRBD1 matching 8 bases. This CDR3 is 15 amino acids long. V lost 4 bases, J lost 3 bases, and 6 bases stayed unmatched. Germline lookup yields CDR1 SGDLS and CDR2 YYNGEE. The CDR3: CASSPGQGNYNEQFF. The CDR3 DNA is TGTGCCAGCAGCCCCGGACAGGGAAACTACAATGAGCAGTTCTTC.

The V call is TRBV7-8, the J call TRBJ2-5, with D possibly matching TRBD1 (5 bases). V was pared by 1 base and J by 1 base, with 10 bases between. The germline V gene encodes CDR1 SGHVS and CDR2 FQNEAQ. This CDR3 region has 15 residues. The DNA for the CDR3 is TGTGCCAGCAGCTTAGAAGGGGCACGCCAAGAGACCCAGTACTTC. Translation: CASSLEGARQETQYF.

The V and J genes are TRBV2 and TRBJ2-7, with 7 bases aligning to TRBD2. The CDR3 length is 11 residues. Germline-derived CDR1 and CDR2 are SNHLY and FYNNEI. With 8 bases clipped from V and 4 bases from J, the junction kept 2 bases outside the gene matches. The CDR3 region has the DNA TGTGCCAGCCGGGAGGAGTACGAGCAGTACTTC. Its protein is CASREEYEQYF.

The rearrangement uses TRBV5-4 and TRBJ2-7; 8 nucleotides align to TRBD2. The V gene's germline CDR1 is SGHNT and CDR2 YYREEE (reference sequence). The CDR3 sequence is 15 residues long. The V gene end was trimmed by 7 bases and the J gene end by 3 bases; junction bases not matched to a gene: 12. The CDR3 is CASSGGRGRIYEQYF. CDR3 bases: TGTGCCAGCTCGGGGGGGCGGGGAAGAATCTACGAGCAGTACTTC.

J is TRBJ2-7 and V is TRBV12-5; perhaps TRBD1 as D (7 bases). The CDR3 sequence is 19 residues long. Between the trimmed V and J ends, which lost 1 base and 6 bases, there was a span of 28 bases. Germline loops: CDR1 LGHNT, CDR2 FRNRAP. CDR3 amino acids: CASGLARAEGTAFWGEQYF. The CDR3 region has the DNA TGTGCTAGTGGTTTGGCAAGGGCGGAGGGGACAGCCTTCTGGGGCGAGCAGTACTTC.

The V and J genes are TRBV14 and TRBJ2-3; unclear D gene. Trimming left V 4 bases short and J 14 bases short, with 19 bases between. The CDR3 is made up of 13 amino acids. The germline V gene encodes CDR1 SGHDN and CDR2 FVKESK. CDR3: CASSPSVGSRRYF. The CDR3 DNA is TGTGCCAGCAGCCCTTCAGTCGGGTCCCGAAGGTATTTT.

The chain joins TRBV10-3 to TRBJ2-7, with 8 bases aligning to TRBD1. With 2 bases clipped from V and 1 base from J, the junction kept 4 bases outside the gene matches. The CDR3 loop spans 15 amino acids. Germline CDR1 and CDR2: ENHRY and SYGVKD. The CDR3 is CAISELGQGSYEQYF. The CDR3 nucleotides are TGTGCCATCAGTGAGCTCGGACAGGGTTCCTACGAGCAGTACTTC.

The genes are TRBV4-2 and TRBJ2-3; 13 bases agree with TRBD2. In germline, CDR1 is LGHNA, CDR2 YNFKEQ. V shed 1 base, J shed 4 bases, and the junction held 5 bases outside the gene matches. The length of the CDR3 is 17 residues. The CDR3 loop reads CASSQGTSGRGPDTQYF. The DNA for the CDR3 is TGTGCCAGCAGCCAAGGGACTAGCGGGAGAGGCCCAGATACGCAGTATTTT.

This chain joins TRBV7-2 and TRBJ2-1; D unclear. V lost 0 bases, J lost 4 bases, and 10 bases lay in between. Germline V gives CDR1 SGHTA, CDR2 FQGNSA. The CDR3 length is 15 residues. The CDR3 loop is CASSLALGPYNEQFF. For the CDR3, the DNA is TGTGCCAGCAGCTTAGCGCTTGGCCCTTACAATGAGCAGTTCTTC.

The V call is TRBV2, the J call TRBJ2-5; tentatively, D is TRBD2 (6 bases). The V gene lost 5 bases and the J gene lost 7 bases, with 20 bases spanning the gap. Germline V gene data show CDR1 as SNHLY and CDR2 as FYNNEI. CDR3 size: 15 residues. CDR3 DNA sequence: TGTGCCAGCAGTAGCAGCGGGCTCGCCTCAGGGACCCAGTACTTC. Translated: CASSSSGLASGTQYF.

The chain has TRBV15 and TRBJ2-4, with a tentative D call TRBD1 (5 bases). This CDR3 is built from 15 residues. V was clipped by 3 bases and J by 8 bases, with 17 bases between them. CDR1 and CDR2 from the germline V gene are LNHNV and YYDKDF (reference sequence). The CDR3 sequence: CATSRGPTFRDIQYF. CDR3 nucleotide sequence: TGTGCCACCAGCAGGGGTCCTACGTTCAGGGACATTCAGTACTTC.

This chain joins TRBV7-9 and TRBJ2-2; D unclear. Germline V gene lookup returns CDR1 SEHNR and CDR2 FQNEAQ (reference sequence). The CDR3 totals 15 residues. Deletions cut 5 bases from V and 3 bases from J, with 13 bases between. This CDR3 reads CASSPSRHHTGELFF. Here the CDR3 DNA reads TGTGCCAGCAGCCCGTCGCGGCACCACACCGGGGAGCTGTTTTTT.

V gene TRBV11-3 combines with J gene TRBJ2-1, with D unresolved. Germline V lookup: CDR1 SGHNT, CDR2 YENEEA. The V gene lost 5 bases and the J gene lost 6 bases, with 17 bases spanning the gap. The CDR3 runs to 15 residues. In DNA, the CDR3 is TGTGCCAGCAGCCACCACTCCACTGGGCGCAATGAGCAGTTCTTC. This sequence encodes CASSHHSTGRNEQFF.

With respect to this clone: The germline gene is not matched at one end of the junction; a read error may be the cause. The V and J genes are TRBV4-2 and TRBJ2-1; D is perhaps TRBD2 (6 bases). This CDR3 is 17 amino acids long. Germline CDR1 reads LGHNA; CDR2 reads YNFKEQ. The CDR3 DNA reads as TGTGCCAGCAGTCAAGGGGTCCGGGACTCAGTCTACAATGAGCAGTTCTTC. This codes for CASSQGVRDSVYNEQFF.

The V call is TRBV7-9, the J call TRBJ2-7, with D possibly matching TRBD2 (5 bases). Trimming removed 0 bases from V and 2 bases from J, with 17 bases in between. The germline V gene encodes CDR1 SEHNR and CDR2 FQNEAQ (reference sequence). This CDR3 region has 17 residues. The CDR3 nucleotides are TGTGCCAGCAGCTTAGCGGCCAGGTGGGCGGGCCCCTACGAGCAGTACTTC. Its translation: CASSLAARWAGPYEQYF.

The genes are TRBV4-1 and TRBJ2-3; 7 bases map to TRBD2. J lost 0 bases, V lost 3 bases, and 6 bases had no gene match. The CDR3 spans 16 residues. CDR1 is MGHRA and CDR2 is YSYEKL in the germline V gene. Here the CDR3 DNA reads TGCGCCAGCAGCCATCAAGCGGGATCTAGCACAGATACGCAGTATTTT. Translated: CASSHQAGSSTDTQYF.

Only a few counts were recorded for this clone. The V and J genes are TRBV5-6 and TRBJ2-7; 8 bases line up with TRBD1. V gave up 3 bases and J gave up 3 bases; unmatched junction bases: 5. In germline, CDR1 is SGHDT, CDR2 YYEEEE. This CDR3 spans 14 amino acids. CDR3 nucleotide sequence: TGTGCCAGCAGCTCCGGACAGGGTTACTACGAGCAGTACTTC. It yields the protein CASSSGQGYYEQYF.

The chain employs TRBV4-2 and TRBJ2-1; 9 bases agree with TRBD1. The CDR3 has 18 amino acids. V shed 0 bases, J shed 5 bases, and the junction held 11 bases outside the gene matches. In germline, CDR1 is LGHNA, CDR2 YNFKEQ. The CDR3 spells CASSQDPRTGAFHNEQFF. CDR3 coding DNA: TGTGCCAGCAGCCAAGATCCCCGGACAGGGGCCTTTCACAATGAGCAGTTCTTC.

The V and J genes are TRBV11-2 and TRBJ2-4, with D possibly TRBD2 on 6 matching bases. This CDR3 has 16 residues. V was cut by 5 bases and J by 1 base, with 15 bases left in between. Germline V gene data show CDR1 as SGHAT and CDR2 as FQNNGV. CDR3 in DNA: TGTGCCAGCAGCCTACAAGGTCGGGGGGCCAAAAACATTCAGTACTTC. Encoded protein: CASSLQGRGAKNIQYF.

As DNA, the CDR3 is TGTGCCAGCAGCCGCGACAGTCCCTACGAGCAGTACTTC. Protein sequence: CASSRDSPYEQYF. The rearrangement uses TRBV6-6 and TRBJ2-7; perhaps TRBD1 as D (5 bases). This CDR3 has 13 amino acids. The V gene's germline CDR1 is MNHNY and CDR2 SVGAGI (reference sequence). Deletions cut 6 bases from V and 2 bases from J, with 11 bases between.

This clone was seen just once. The chain recombines TRBV18 with TRBJ2-7; TRBD2 aligns across 12 bases. This CDR3 region has 13 residues. Germline assignment: CDR1 KGHSH and CDR2 LQKENI. V lost 4 bases, J lost 7 bases, and 2 bases stayed unmatched. The CDR3 sequence: CASSLGLAGEQYF. Written as DNA, the CDR3 is TGTGCCAGCTCACTCGGACTAGCGGGAGAGCAGTACTTC.